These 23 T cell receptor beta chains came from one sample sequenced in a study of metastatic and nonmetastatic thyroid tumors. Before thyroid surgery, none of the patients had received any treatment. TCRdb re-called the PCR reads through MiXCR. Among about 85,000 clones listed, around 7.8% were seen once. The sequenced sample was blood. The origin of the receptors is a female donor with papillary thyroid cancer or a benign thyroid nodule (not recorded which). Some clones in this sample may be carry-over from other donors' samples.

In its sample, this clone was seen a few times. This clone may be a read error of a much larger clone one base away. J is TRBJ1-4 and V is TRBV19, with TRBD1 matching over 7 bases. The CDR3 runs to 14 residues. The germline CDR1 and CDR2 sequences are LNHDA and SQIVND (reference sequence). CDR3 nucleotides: TGTGCCGGTAGTAGGGGACAGCTTAATGAAAAACTGTTTTTT. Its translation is CAGSRGQLNEKLFF.

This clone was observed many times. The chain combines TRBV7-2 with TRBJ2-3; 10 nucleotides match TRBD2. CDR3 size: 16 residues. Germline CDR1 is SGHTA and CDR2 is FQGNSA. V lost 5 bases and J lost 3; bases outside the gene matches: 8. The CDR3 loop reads CASSLSGGFRTDTQYF. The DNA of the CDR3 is TGTGCCAGCAGCCTTAGCGGGGGGTTTAGGACAGATACGCAGTATTTT.

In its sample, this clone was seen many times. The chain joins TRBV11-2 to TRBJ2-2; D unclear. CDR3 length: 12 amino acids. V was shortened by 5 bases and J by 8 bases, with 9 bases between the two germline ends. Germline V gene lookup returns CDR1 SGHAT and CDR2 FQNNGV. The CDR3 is CASSVSMGELFF. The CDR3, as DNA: TGTGCCAGCAGCGTTTCTATGGGGGAGCTGTTTTTT.

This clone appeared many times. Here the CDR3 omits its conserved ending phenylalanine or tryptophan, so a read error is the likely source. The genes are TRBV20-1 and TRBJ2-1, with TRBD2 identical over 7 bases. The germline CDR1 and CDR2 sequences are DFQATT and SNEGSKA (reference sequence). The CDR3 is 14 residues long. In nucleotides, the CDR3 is TGCAGCCTCCCCCCGGGGGGATCCTACAATGAGCAGTTCCTC. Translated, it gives CSLPPGGSYNEQFL.

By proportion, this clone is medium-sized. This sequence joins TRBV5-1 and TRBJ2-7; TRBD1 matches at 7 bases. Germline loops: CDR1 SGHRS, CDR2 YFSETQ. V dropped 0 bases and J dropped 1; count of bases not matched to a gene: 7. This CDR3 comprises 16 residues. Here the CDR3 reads CASSLADRPYSYEQYF. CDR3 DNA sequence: TGCGCCAGCAGCTTGGCGGACAGGCCTTATTCCTACGAGCAGTACTTC.

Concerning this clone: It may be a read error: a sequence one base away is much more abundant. The CDR3 sequence is CASSLYGDRGSKRPQHF. The CDR3 nucleotides read TGTGCCAGCAGTTTATATGGGGACAGGGGGTCAAAGCGGCCCCAGCATTTT. The V gene is TRBV27, the J gene TRBJ1-5, with TRBD1 identical over 11 bases. The CDR3 contains 17 residues. CDR1 is MNHEY and CDR2 is SMNVEV in the germline V gene (reference sequence). With 1 base clipped from V and 9 bases from J, the junction kept 11 bases outside the gene matches.

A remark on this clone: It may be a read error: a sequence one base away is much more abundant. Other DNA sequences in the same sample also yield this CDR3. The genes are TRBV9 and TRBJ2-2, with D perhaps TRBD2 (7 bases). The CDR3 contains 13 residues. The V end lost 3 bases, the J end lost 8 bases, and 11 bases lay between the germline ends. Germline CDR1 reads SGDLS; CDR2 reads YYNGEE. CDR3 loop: CASSEGGTGELFF. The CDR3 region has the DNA TGTGCCAGCAGCGAGGGGGGGACTGGGGAGCTGTTTTTT.

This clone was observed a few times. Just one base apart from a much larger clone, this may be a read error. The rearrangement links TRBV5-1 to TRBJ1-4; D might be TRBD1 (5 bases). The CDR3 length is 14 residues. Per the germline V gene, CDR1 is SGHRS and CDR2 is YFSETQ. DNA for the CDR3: TGCGCCAGCAGACAGGAACCAACTAATGGAAAACTGTTTTTT. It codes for CASRQEPTNGKLFF.

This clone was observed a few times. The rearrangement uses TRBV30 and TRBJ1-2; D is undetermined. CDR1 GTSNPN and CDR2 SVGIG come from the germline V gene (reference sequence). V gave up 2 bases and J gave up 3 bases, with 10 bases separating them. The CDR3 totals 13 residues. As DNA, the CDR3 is TGTGCCTGGAGTCCCGGGTTACACTATGGCTACACCTTC. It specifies CAWSPGLHYGYTF.

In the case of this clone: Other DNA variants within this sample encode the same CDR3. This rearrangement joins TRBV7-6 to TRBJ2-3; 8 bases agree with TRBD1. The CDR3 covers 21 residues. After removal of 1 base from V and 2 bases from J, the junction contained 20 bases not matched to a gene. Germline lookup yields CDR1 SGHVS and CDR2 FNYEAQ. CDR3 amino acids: CASSLEGQGAFVNGPTDTQYF. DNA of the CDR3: TGTGCCAGCAGCTTAGAAGGACAGGGTGCCTTTGTCAATGGTCCCACAGATACGCAGTATTTT.

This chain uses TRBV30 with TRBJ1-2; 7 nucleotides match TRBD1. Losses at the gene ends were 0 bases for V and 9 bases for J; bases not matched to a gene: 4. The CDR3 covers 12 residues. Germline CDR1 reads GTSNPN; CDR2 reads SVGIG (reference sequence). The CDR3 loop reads CAWSVGGHSYTF. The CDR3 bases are TGTGCCTGGAGTGTAGGGGGCCATAGCTACACCTTC. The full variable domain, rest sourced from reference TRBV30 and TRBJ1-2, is SQTIHQWPATLVQPVGSPLSLECTVEGTSNPNLYWYRQAAGRGLQLLFYSVGIGQISSEVPQNLSASRPQDRQFILSSKKLLLSDSGFYLCAWSVGGHSYTFGSGTRLTVV.

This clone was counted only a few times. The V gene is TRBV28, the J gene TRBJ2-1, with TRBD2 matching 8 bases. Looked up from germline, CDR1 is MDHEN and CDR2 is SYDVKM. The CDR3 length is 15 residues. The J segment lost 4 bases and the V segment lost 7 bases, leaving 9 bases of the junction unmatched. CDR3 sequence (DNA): TGTGCCAGCATCCCCTCGGAGCGGGAGTACAATGAGCAGTTCTTC. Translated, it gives CASIPSEREYNEQFF.

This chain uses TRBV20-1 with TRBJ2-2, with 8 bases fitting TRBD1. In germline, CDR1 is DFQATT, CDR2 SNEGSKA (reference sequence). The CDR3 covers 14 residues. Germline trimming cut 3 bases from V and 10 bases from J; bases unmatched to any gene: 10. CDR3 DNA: TGCAGTGCTAGGAAACAGGGGGATGCCGAGGAGCTGTTTTTT. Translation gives CSARKQGDAEELFF.

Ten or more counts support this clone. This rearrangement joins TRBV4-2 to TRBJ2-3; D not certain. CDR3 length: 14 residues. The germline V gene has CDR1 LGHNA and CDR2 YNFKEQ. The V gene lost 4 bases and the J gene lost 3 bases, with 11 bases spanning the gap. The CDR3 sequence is CASSPQRATDTQYF. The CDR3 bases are TGTGCCAGCAGCCCGCAACGGGCAACAGATACGCAGTATTTT.

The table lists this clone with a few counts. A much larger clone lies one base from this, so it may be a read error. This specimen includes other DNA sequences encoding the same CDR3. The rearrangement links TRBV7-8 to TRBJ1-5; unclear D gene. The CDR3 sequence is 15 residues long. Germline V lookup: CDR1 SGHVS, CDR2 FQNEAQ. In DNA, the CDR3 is TGTGCCACCCTATCGACCCCATTTAGCAATCAGCCCCAACATTTT. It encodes CATLSTPFSNQPQHF. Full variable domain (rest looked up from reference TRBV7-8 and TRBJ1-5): GAGVSQSPRYKVAKRGQDVALRCDPISGHVSLFWYQQALGQGPEFLTYFQNEAQLDKSGLPSDRFFAERPEGSVSTLKIQRTQQEDSAVYLCATLSTPFSNQPQHFGDGTRLSIL.

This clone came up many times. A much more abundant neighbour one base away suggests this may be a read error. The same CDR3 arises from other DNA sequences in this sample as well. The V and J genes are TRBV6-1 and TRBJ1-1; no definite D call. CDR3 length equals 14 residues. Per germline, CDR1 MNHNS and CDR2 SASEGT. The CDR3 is CASSEHGENTEAFF. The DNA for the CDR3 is TGTGCCAGCAGTGAACACGGTGAGAACACTGAGGCTTTCTTT.

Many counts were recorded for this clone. CDR3 nucleotide sequence: TGTGCCAGCAGCTTAGTTAACAATTCACCCCTCCACTTT. As protein: CASSLVNNSPLHF. The gene calls are TRBV11-3 and TRBJ1-6; the D is unclear. CDR3 length equals 13 residues. Trimming left V 1 base short and J 7 bases short, with 5 bases between. Looked up from germline, CDR1 is SGHNT and CDR2 is YENEEA.

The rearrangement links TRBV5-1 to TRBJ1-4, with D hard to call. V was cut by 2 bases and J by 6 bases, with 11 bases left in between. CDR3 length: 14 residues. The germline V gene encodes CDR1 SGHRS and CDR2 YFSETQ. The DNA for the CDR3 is TGCGCCAGCAGCTTAAGAGGGTTGGATGAAAAACTGTTTTTT. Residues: CASSLRGLDEKLFF.

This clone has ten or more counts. CDR3 sequence: CASTGITGSGYTF. The CDR3 region has the DNA TGTGCCAGCACCGGTATTACAGGGTCGGGCTACACCTTC. The rearrangement joins TRBV5-6 to TRBJ1-2, with TRBD1 as a possible D gene (6 bases). V gave up 6 bases and J gave up 8 bases, with 17 bases separating them. CDR3 length: 13 residues. CDR1 is SGHDT and CDR2 is YYEEEE in the germline V gene.

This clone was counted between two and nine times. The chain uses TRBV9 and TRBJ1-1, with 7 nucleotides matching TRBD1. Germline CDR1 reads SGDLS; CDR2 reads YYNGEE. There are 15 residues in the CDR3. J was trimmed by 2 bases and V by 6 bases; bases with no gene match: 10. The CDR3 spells CASNRPGQSNTEAFF. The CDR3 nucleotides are TGTGCCAGCAACAGACCGGGACAGTCAAACACTGAAGCTTTCTTT.

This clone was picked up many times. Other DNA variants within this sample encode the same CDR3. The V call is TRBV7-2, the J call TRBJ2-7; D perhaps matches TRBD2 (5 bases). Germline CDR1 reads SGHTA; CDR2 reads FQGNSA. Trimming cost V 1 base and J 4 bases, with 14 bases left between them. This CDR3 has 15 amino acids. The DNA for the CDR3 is TGTGCCAGCAGCTTAGACCGGACTCCAACTTACGAGCAGTACTTC. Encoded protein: CASSLDRTPTYEQYF.

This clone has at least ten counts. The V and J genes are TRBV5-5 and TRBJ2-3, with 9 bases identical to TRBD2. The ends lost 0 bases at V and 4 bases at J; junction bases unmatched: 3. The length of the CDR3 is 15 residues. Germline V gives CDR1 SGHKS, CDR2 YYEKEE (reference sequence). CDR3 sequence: CASSLGAGGPDTQYF. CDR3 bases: TGTGCCAGCAGCTTGGGGGCGGGGGGGCCAGATACGCAGTATTTT.

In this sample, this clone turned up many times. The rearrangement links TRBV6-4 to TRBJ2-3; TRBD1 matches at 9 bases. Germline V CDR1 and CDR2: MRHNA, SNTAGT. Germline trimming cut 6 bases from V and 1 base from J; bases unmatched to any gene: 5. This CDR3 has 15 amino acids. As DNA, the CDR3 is TGTGCCAGCAGCCTAACAGGGGGCGGCACAGATACGCAGTATTTT. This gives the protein CASSLTGGGTDTQYF.